This T cell receptor beta chain is from a study of blood T cell repertoires in COVID-19. For the study at large: From the United States, Italy and Spain came samples of acute and convalescent COVID-19. T cells, B-cell-depleted T cells, or PBMCs supplied cDNA or gDNA.

Original analysis: Estimates of nucleated cell counts were drawn from the amplification of reference gene primers. TCRdb's copy holds only in-frame clones and misses some; the assay was immunoSEQ multiplex PCR. V, J and clone size derive from that table, while D and trimming were established from the DNA sequence. The sample lists around 100,000 clones, approximately 81% seen once, with less than 2.5% in the top ten. Germline V CDR1 and CDR2: GTSNPN, SVGIG (reference sequence). This CDR3 contains 17 residues. Trimming at V came to 3 bases and at J to 0 bases, leaving 11 bases not matched to a gene. The material sequenced was peripheral blood. V is TRBV30 and J is TRBJ2-3; 8 bases line up with TRBD2. The sequence derives from a human donor in a cohort sampled during active COVID-19. DNA for the CDR3: TGTGCCTGGAGATGGGAGGGAGCGGGGGCTAGCACAGATACGCAGTATTTT. This codes for CAWRWEGAGASTDTQYF.